This T cell receptor (beta chain) was found in a study of cytomegalovirus exposure and HLA in healthy donors. At the level of the study: The platform used for the approximately 130 validation repertoires matched that of the roughly 670 first-cohort repertoires, a later analysis reported. Study-level results: There were a few CMV-associated chains whose specificity for CMV antigens was confirmed in vitro. 150 to 200 TCR beta chains were listed as cytomegalovirus-associated. Reported performance of the classifier showed diagnosis of cytomegalovirus status with high specificity and sensitivity.

Germline values: CDR1 MRHNA, CDR2 SNTAGT. There are 15 residues in the CDR3. V was shortened by 2 bases and J by 8 bases, with 18 bases between the two germline ends. A note on this clone: Antigen specificity is unknown.

Libraries were prepared by immunoSEQ multiplex PCR; TCRdb keeps only in-frame clonotypes and omits some of them. The table shows about 170,000 clones, with 89% occurring only once. The receptor was isolated from a man between 18 and 35 years old in good health and CMV-seropositive. The sample taken for sequencing was PBMCs. The chain carries TRBV6-4 and TRBJ1-2; D remains unclear. Here the CDR3 reads CASSDEVGGKIGYTF. Here the CDR3 DNA reads TGTGCCAGCAGTGACGAGGTTGGAGGGAAGATAGGCTACACCTTC.